The 10 T cell receptor beta chains below all came from one sample that was sequenced in a study of OX40 agonist ivuxolimab in advanced cancers. Profiled with immunoSEQ multiplex PCR; TCRdb holds only in-frame clones, not every one. The table records roughly 64,000 clones, around 90% of them present only once. Sequenced material: CD4+ or CD8+ T cells sorted from blood, taken in a trial of the OX40 agonist ivuxolimab. These receptors came from an adult with an advanced solid tumor such as melanoma, head and neck, liver or kidney cancer.

The gene calls are TRBV15 and TRBJ2-3, with D perhaps TRBD2 (6 bases). V was clipped by 0 bases and J by 5 bases, with 18 bases between them. Germline V CDR1 and CDR2: LNHNV, YYDKDF (reference sequence). This CDR3 is built from 17 residues. As DNA, the CDR3 is TGTGCCACCAGCAGAGATGGGGGAGGAGGGAGTAGAGATACGCAGTATTTT. Translating gives CATSRDGGGGSRDTQYF.

The gene calls are TRBV5-4 and TRBJ2-1; 11 nucleotides line up with TRBD2. Germline assignment: CDR1 SGHNT and CDR2 YYREEE (reference sequence). Unmatched junction bases numbered 4, after V lost 3 bases and J lost 2 bases. CDR3 length equals 16 residues. CDR3 sequence (DNA): TGTGCCAGCAGCTCCGGGACTAGCGGAACCTACAATGAGCAGTTCTTC. The encoded protein is CASSSGTSGTYNEQFF.

This chain uses TRBV18 with TRBJ1-5; no clear D. Germline V gene sequence: CDR1 KGHSH, CDR2 LQKENI. V was trimmed by 2 bases and J by 5 bases, leaving 13 bases between them. There are 15 residues in the CDR3. The CDR3 reads CASSPGQATDQPQHF. The CDR3 DNA reads as TGTGCCAGCTCACCAGGCCAGGCAACGGATCAGCCCCAGCATTTT.

The chain has TRBV2 and TRBJ1-4; D call uncertain. The CDR3 runs 14 residues. Trimming stripped 7 bases from V and 2 bases from J, with 11 bases between. Germline CDR1 is SNHLY and CDR2 is FYNNEI. CDR3 sequence reads: CASIRASTNEKLFF. CDR3 DNA sequence: TGTGCCAGCATACGGGCCAGCACTAATGAAAAACTGTTTTTT.

The chain couples TRBV7-2 to TRBJ1-5; D gene ambiguous. Deletions cut 2 bases from V and 0 bases from J, with 5 bases between. Germline V gives CDR1 SGHTA, CDR2 FQGNSA. There are 14 residues in the CDR3. The CDR3 sequence is CASSLSPSNQPQHF. The CDR3 DNA follows: TGTGCCAGCAGCTTAAGTCCTAGCAATCAGCCCCAGCATTTT.

This rearrangement joins TRBV6-6 to TRBJ2-1, with a weak D call TRBD1 (6 bases). This CDR3 contains 15 residues. Germline assignment: CDR1 MNHNY and CDR2 SVGAGI (reference sequence). Trimming removed 5 bases at V and 5 bases at J, with 16 bases between. CDR3 nucleotide sequence: TGTGCCAGCAGTCCACAGGGTATGGGCAACAATGAGCAGTTCTTC. Translation gives CASSPQGMGNNEQFF.

The rearrangement uses TRBV28 and TRBJ1-2; D is undetermined. CDR1 MDHEN and CDR2 SYDVKM come from the germline V gene. The CDR3 extends over 13 amino acids. V gave up 7 bases and J gave up 5 bases, with 14 bases separating them. CDR3 coding DNA: TGTGCCAGCACAAAATGGCAAGGATATGGCTACACCTTC. Translation gives CASTKWQGYGYTF.

This clone was detected a few times. The chain employs TRBV4-1 and TRBJ2-1; D might be TRBD2 (5 bases). Germline V gene sequence: CDR1 MGHRA, CDR2 YSYEKL. The CDR3 consists of 16 residues. The V and J ends lost 0 bases and 4 bases respectively, with 13 bases between them. This CDR3 reads CASSQDVQRNYNEQFF. In nucleotides, the CDR3 is TGCGCCAGCAGCCAAGATGTCCAGCGGAATTACAATGAGCAGTTCTTC.

The chain has TRBV20-1 and TRBJ1-1; D is perhaps TRBD1 (6 bases). This CDR3 contains 11 residues. V lost 5 bases and J 8 bases, leaving 12 bases between the germline ends. Germline CDR1 reads DFQATT; CDR2 reads SNEGSKA (reference sequence). CDR3 nucleotide sequence: TGCAGTGCTGCCCCGGGACAAGAAGCTTTCTTT. Its translation is CSAAPGQEAFF.

The chain combines TRBV30 with TRBJ1-2; perhaps TRBD1 as D (6 bases). Trimming cost V 0 bases and J 5 bases, with 13 bases left between them. This CDR3 spans 14 amino acids. The germline CDR1 and CDR2 sequences are GTSNPN and SVGIG (reference sequence). The CDR3 region has the DNA TGTGCCTGGAGTGTACGAACCACAGGGTATGGCTACACCTTC. Its translation is CAWSVRTTGYGYTF.